Each of the 28 T cell receptor beta chains below was sequenced from the same sample in a study of blood T cell repertoires in COVID-19. The assay was immunoSEQ multiplex PCR, and TCRdb's table has in-frame clones only and misses some. This sample has 62,000 or so clones, with roughly 80% found just once. The sequenced material came from peripheral blood. The receptors come from a man aged 60 to 69 with COVID-19, enrolled during active disease.

This clone appeared once. The J gene is TRBJ2-5, the V gene TRBV9, with 11 positions matching TRBD2. V was pared by 0 bases and J by 5 bases, with 9 bases of the junction left unmatched. The CDR3 is 17 amino acids. The germline CDR1 and CDR2 sequences are SGDLS and YYNGEE. The CDR3 DNA is TGTGCCAGCAGCGTAGGGTTTAGCGGGGGGGCCTGGGAGACCCAGTACTTC. It specifies CASSVGFSGGAWETQYF.

This clone was observed once. V gene TRBV30 combines with J gene TRBJ1-5; a weak D match, TRBD1 (6 bases). Trimming took off 4 bases at V and 9 bases at J, with 13 bases between the two ends. Germline V gene data show CDR1 as GTSNPN and CDR2 as SVGIG (reference sequence). The CDR3 has 12 amino acids. The CDR3 DNA follows: TGTGCCTGGACGAGGGGGAACGGGCCCCAGCATTTT. Translating it yields CAWTRGNGPQHF. Full variable domain (rest looked up from reference TRBV30 and TRBJ1-5): SQTIHQWPATLVQPVGSPLSLECTVEGTSNPNLYWYRQAAGRGLQLLFYSVGIGQISSEVPQNLSASRPQDRQFILSSKKLLLSDSGFYLCAWTRGNGPQHFGDGTRLSIL.

This clone has more than one count but fewer than ten. This CDR3 reads CASSGVSPYYEQYF. As DNA, the CDR3 is TGTGCCAGCAGCGGAGTTAGCCCCTACTACGAGCAGTACTTC. This chain links TRBV11-3 with TRBJ2-7; no clear D. Trimming shortened V by 5 bases and J by 3 bases, and 14 bases separated the two germline ends. Germline CDR1 is SGHNT and CDR2 is YENEEA. The CDR3 is 14 amino acids. The full variable domain, with the rest looked up from reference TRBV11-3 and TRBJ2-7, is EAGVVQSPRYKIIEKKQPVAFWCNPISGHNTLYWYLQNLGQGPELLIRYENEEAVDDSQLPKDRFSAERLKGVDSTLKIQPAELGDSAVYLCASSGVSPYYEQYFGPGTRLTVT.

The chain carries TRBV18 and TRBJ1-5, with 8 bases matching TRBD1. CDR1 and CDR2 (germline): KGHSH, LQKENI. V shed 2 bases, J shed 5 bases, and the junction held 11 bases outside the gene matches. This CDR3 is built from 17 residues. The CDR3 loop is CASSPIGGQGLYQPQHF. In DNA form, the CDR3 reads TGTGCCAGCTCACCAATAGGCGGACAGGGCCTATATCAGCCCCAGCATTTT.

The chain joins TRBV5-4 to TRBJ2-3, with 9 bases that match TRBD2. CDR1 and CDR2 from the germline V gene are SGHNT and YYREEE (reference sequence). This CDR3 has 15 residues. J gave up 3 bases and V 0 bases, and 2 bases lay outside the gene matches. The CDR3 DNA is TGTGCCAGCAGCTTGGGTGGACTAGCGACAGATACGCAGTATTTT. It encodes CASSLGGLATDTQYF.

In this sample, this clone is medium-sized. V and J are TRBV3-1 (or the pseudogene TRBV3-2) and TRBJ1-3, with no clear D. Looked up from germline, CDR1 is LGHDT and CDR2 is YNNKEL (reference sequence). V gave up 2 bases and J gave up 4 bases, with 9 bases separating them. The CDR3 is 14 residues long. CDR3 sequence (DNA): TGTGCCAGCAGCCAACGGGTTTCGGGAAACACCATATATTTT. This sequence encodes CASSQRVSGNTIYF.

This sequence joins TRBV18 and TRBJ2-1; 12 positions agree with TRBD2. The CDR3 is 14 amino acids. Per the germline V gene, CDR1 is KGHSH and CDR2 is LQKENI. V lost 8 bases and J lost 4; bases outside the gene matches: 3. The CDR3 reads CASQTSGGYNEQFF. In DNA form, the CDR3 reads TGTGCCAGCCAGACTAGCGGGGGATACAATGAGCAGTTCTTC.

The chain joins TRBV4-2 to TRBJ2-6; D possibly corresponds to TRBD1 (6 bases). The CDR3 loop spans 19 amino acids. V lost 1 base, J lost 0 bases, and 16 bases lay in between. CDR1 is LGHNA, CDR2 YNFKEQ, per germline. DNA of the CDR3: TGTGCCAGCAGCCAAGGACAGGACCGATCCTTCTCTGGGGCCAACGTCCTGACTTTC. It is translated as CASSQGQDRSFSGANVLTF.

This clone has more than one count but fewer than ten. This rearrangement joins TRBV3-1 (or the pseudogene TRBV3-2) to TRBJ2-1; TRBD1 is a possible D gene (5 bases). Trimming removed 4 bases from V and 4 bases from J, with 11 bases in between. This CDR3 has 14 amino acids. Germline CDR1 LGHDT, CDR2 YNNKEL (reference sequence). The CDR3 DNA reads TGTGCCAGCAGCCTATTCAGGGAATACAATGAGCAGTTCTTC. This sequence encodes CASSLFREYNEQFF.

V gene TRBV6-6 combines with J gene TRBJ1-2, with D maybe TRBD1 (5 bases). V gave up 8 bases and J gave up 8 bases, with 15 bases separating them. CDR3 length: 12 amino acids. Germline CDR1 is MNHNY and CDR2 is SVGAGI (reference sequence). The CDR3 nucleotides are TGTGCCAGCGGGCAGGGAGGAGGCGGCTACACCTTC. Translated: CASGQGGGGYTF.

This clone was seen a handful of times. The V call is TRBV27, the J call TRBJ1-6; TRBD1 matches at 10 bases. Germline CDR1 MNHEY, CDR2 SMNVEV (reference sequence). CDR3 length: 13 amino acids. The V gene end was trimmed by 8 bases and the J gene end by 9 bases; junction bases not matched to a gene: 4. The CDR3 spells CASGGQGISPLHF. The CDR3 nucleotides are TGTGCCAGCGGGGGACAGGGGATTTCACCCCTCCACTTT.

CDR3 sequence reads: CASTLDPDSQETQYF. CDR3 coding DNA: TGTGCCAGCACCCTAGACCCAGACAGTCAAGAGACCCAGTACTTC. This chain joins TRBV6-6 and TRBJ2-5; D might be TRBD1 (5 bases). CDR3 size: 15 residues. V was clipped by 7 bases and J by 2 bases, with 17 bases between them. CDR1 is MNHNY, CDR2 SVGAGI, per germline (reference sequence).

The V call is TRBV6-5, the J call TRBJ1-2; D perhaps matches TRBD1 (5 bases). Germline V gene lookup returns CDR1 MNHEY and CDR2 SVGAGI. The CDR3 is 11 amino acids. V lost 10 bases, J lost 4 bases, and 10 bases lay in between. CDR3 residues: CAIGGVYGYTF. For the CDR3, the DNA is TGTGCCATCGGGGGGGTCTATGGCTACACCTTC.

This chain's CDR3 is CASSFAAGGNSGANVLTF. As DNA, the CDR3 is TGCGCCAGCAGCTTCGCCGCAGGGGGCAACTCTGGGGCCAACGTCCTGACTTTC. J is TRBJ2-6 and V is TRBV5-1; 8 bases fit TRBD1. V shed 2 bases, J shed 0 bases, and the junction held 7 bases outside the gene matches. The CDR3 loop spans 18 amino acids. Germline V gives CDR1 SGHRS, CDR2 YFSETQ.

The chain is built from TRBV6-5 and TRBJ2-2; the D is unclear. V gave up 5 bases and J gave up 7 bases, with 5 bases separating them. The CDR3 has 11 residues. From germline, CDR1 is MNHEY and CDR2 SVGAGI. In nucleotides, the CDR3 is TGTGCCAGCAGTCCCTGCGGGGAGCTGTTTTTT. It encodes CASSPCGELFF.

The V call is TRBV6-6, the J call TRBJ2-3; D is unclear. CDR1 is MNHNY, CDR2 SVGAGI, per germline (reference sequence). Trimming shortened V by 6 bases and J by 2 bases, and 15 bases separated the two germline ends. The CDR3 extends over 15 amino acids. DNA of the CDR3: TGTGCCAGCAGGCCCGTAGGAGAACCCACAGATACGCAGTATTTT. Its protein product is CASRPVGEPTDTQYF.

The chain has TRBV27 and TRBJ1-4, with 8 bases fitting TRBD1. This CDR3 has 15 residues. Trimming took 0 bases from V and 7 from J; bases not matched to a gene: 4. CDR1 and CDR2 (germline): MNHEY, SMNVEV (reference sequence). CDR3: CASSLSQQGAEKLFF. The DNA of the CDR3 is TGTGCCAGCAGTTTATCCCAGCAGGGGGCTGAAAAACTGTTTTTT. Using reference TRBV27 and TRBJ1-4 for the parts outside the CDR3, the full variable domain is EAQVTQNPRYLITVTGKKLTVTCSQNMNHEYMSWYRQDPGLGLRQIYYSMNVEVTDKGDVPEGYKVSRKEKRNFPLILESPSPNQTSLYFCASSLSQQGAEKLFFGSGTQLSVL.

Regarding this clone: A read error may account for a junction end that differs from germline. V and J are TRBV7-9 and TRBJ2-3, with 8 nucleotides matching TRBD2. The CDR3 spans 13 residues. In germline, CDR1 is SEHNR, CDR2 FQNEAQ (reference sequence). The CDR3, as DNA: TGTGCCAGCAGCCTAATAAGTAGCGGGGCAGGATTTTTT. Translating gives CASSLISSGAGFF.

The chain is built from TRBV2 and TRBJ1-6, with D uncertain. Trimming took off 1 base at V and 14 bases at J, with 18 bases between the two ends. The CDR3 runs 15 residues. The V gene's germline CDR1 is SNHLY and CDR2 FYNNEI. CDR3 nucleotides: TGTGCCAGCAGTGAAGATGAGTGGCGCCCGGGGACCCTCCACTTT. Its protein product is CASSEDEWRPGTLHF. Combining the CDR3 with reference TRBV2 and TRBJ1-6 gives the whole variable domain EPEVTQTPSHQVTQMGQEVILRCVPISNHLYFYWYRQILGQKVEFLVSFYNNEISEKSEIFDDQFSVERPDGSNFTLKIRSTKLEDSAMYFCASSEDEWRPGTLHFGNGTRLTVT.

The chain employs TRBV10-3 and TRBJ2-7; 12 nucleotides match TRBD2. The CDR3 length is 17 residues. Germline V gene data show CDR1 as ENHRY and CDR2 as SYGVKD. V was clipped by 0 bases and J by 1 base; unmatched bases: 4. The CDR3 sequence is CAISESVLAGGSYEQYF. The CDR3 DNA reads as TGTGCCATCAGTGAGTCGGTACTAGCGGGGGGTTCCTACGAGCAGTACTTC.

The chain combines TRBV6-6 with TRBJ1-2, with TRBD1 matching over 7 bases. Germline V gene data show CDR1 as MNHNY and CDR2 as SVGAGI (reference sequence). V was clipped by 6 bases and J by 5 bases; unmatched bases: 12. The CDR3 has 15 residues. The CDR3: CASSKNRGEVYGYTF. CDR3 DNA sequence: TGTGCCAGCAGCAAGAACAGGGGCGAAGTGTATGGCTACACCTTC.

The rearrangement links TRBV19 to TRBJ2-2; 12 bases match TRBD2. Germline V lookup: CDR1 LNHDA, CDR2 SQIVND (reference sequence). CDR3 size: 18 residues. The J segment lost 3 bases and the V segment lost 6 bases, leaving 11 bases of the junction unmatched. CDR3 bases: TGTGCCAGTAGCAAGAGGGAGGGACTAGCGGGCTACACCGGGGAGCTGTTTTTT. This codes for CASSKREGLAGYTGELFF.

The V gene is TRBV12-3 or TRBV12-4, the J gene TRBJ1-2; maybe TRBD1 (6 bases). V lost 7 bases and J lost 7, with 13 bases in between. The CDR3 is 12 amino acids. For the CDR3, the DNA is TGTGCCAGCACCTACAGGGAGGGTGGCTACACCTTC. This codes for CASTYREGGYTF.

The V gene is TRBV7-3, the J gene TRBJ2-6; 12 bases line up with TRBD2. The CDR3 is 18 amino acids. Germline trimming cut 4 bases from V and 1 base from J; bases unmatched to any gene: 5. Germline CDR1 is SGHTA and CDR2 is FQGTGA. DNA of the CDR3: TGTGCCAGCAGCTCTAGCGGGAGGGATAGATCTGGGGCCAACGTCCTGACTTTC. Amino acids: CASSSSGRDRSGANVLTF.

Only one count was recorded for this clone. The CDR3 DNA reads TGTGCCAGCTCACGGCCAGGGAACACTGAAGCTTTCTTT. It translates to CASSRPGNTEAFF. The chain is built from TRBV18 and TRBJ1-1; D is uncertain. This CDR3 is 13 amino acids long. Deletions cut 4 bases from V and 1 base from J, with 7 bases between. Germline V CDR1 and CDR2: KGHSH, LQKENI.

The CDR3 coding sequence is TGTGCCAGCAGCGCCCGGGAACCGAGGAGTACGCAGTATTTT. Translation gives CASSAREPRSTQYF. This sequence joins TRBV5-4 and TRBJ2-3, with D perhaps matching TRBD2 (5 bases). The CDR3 sequence is 14 residues long. Germline V gene lookup returns CDR1 SGHNT and CDR2 YYREEE (reference sequence). V lost 4 bases and J lost 8, with 17 bases in between.

V gene TRBV7-2 combines with J gene TRBJ1-5; D perhaps matches TRBD1 (6 bases). The V end lost 0 bases, the J end lost 11 bases, and 11 bases lay between the germline ends. The V gene's germline CDR1 is SGHTA and CDR2 FQGNSA. The CDR3 has 13 amino acids. The CDR3 nucleotides are TGTGCCAGCAGCTTAGCACACAGGGAGACCCAGCATTTT. This codes for CASSLAHRETQHF.

The chain has TRBV3-1 (or the pseudogene TRBV3-2) and TRBJ2-5; 11 bases line up with TRBD2. J lost 5 bases, V lost 5 bases, and 4 bases had no gene match. CDR1 is LGHDT, CDR2 YNNKEL, per germline (reference sequence). The CDR3 runs 14 residues. The CDR3 loop is CASSTRTSGETQYF. CDR3 DNA sequence: TGTGCCAGCAGCACCCGGACTAGCGGGGAGACCCAGTACTTC.